A selection of T cell receptor beta chains follows, all from one sample in a study of blood T cell repertoires in COVID-19. TCRdb keeps only in-frame clones here, not all; method: immunoSEQ multiplex PCR. This sample yields under 200,000 clones, of which roughly 85% are seen a single time; 20% to 25% belongs to the top ten. The sequenced sample consisted of peripheral blood. The receptor source for this set is a man aged 55 to 69 with active or convalescent COVID-19. CDR3s include the opening cysteine and the closing phenylalanine or tryptophan. Fields, in order: J gene, CDR3 length, D gene, V gene, clone size, CDR3 DNA, CDR3 protein. The D gene is left open where the match is weak. Clone sizes are given selectively: once, few, many, or a class where the clone is expanded.

>TRBJ1-2|11|.|TRBV5-6|.
TGTGCCAGCAGCCGTTACTATGGCTACACCTTC
CASSRYYGYTF
>TRBJ2-3|16|TRBD2|TRBV9|.
TGTGCCAGCAGTATCGGGACTAGCGGGGGCTCAGATACGCAGTATTTT
CASSIGTSGGSDTQYF
>TRBJ1-6|13|TRBD1|TRBV6-6|few
TGTGCCAGCAGCCCCGGACAGGGTGCACCCCTCCACTTT
CASSPGQGAPLHF
>TRBJ1-6|17|TRBD1|TRBV6-1|.
TGTGCCAGCAGTGAAGCGTCAGGGGGCGCGTTTAATTCACCCCTCCACTTT
CASSEASGGAFNSPLHF
>TRBJ1-2|15|TRBD1|TRBV29-1|once
TGCAGCGTTGAGAATTCAGGGGGCGCGAACTATGGCTACACCTTC
CSVENSGGANYGYTF
>TRBJ2-1|15|TRBD2|TRBV10-2|.
TGCGCCAGCAGCCTAACTAGCGGGGAATACAATGAGCAGTTCTTC
CASSLTSGEYNEQFF
>TRBJ2-1|12|TRBD2|TRBV29-1|.
TGCAGCGGGAGCGGGACCTACAATGAGCAGTTCTTC
CSGSGTYNEQFF
>TRBJ1-2|12|.|TRBV6-1|.
TGTGCCAGCAGTGAACAGGGATACGGCTACACCTTC
CASSEQGYGYTF
>TRBJ1-1|11|.|TRBV2|.
TGTGCCAGCATTGCGGACATGACGGCTTTCTTT
CASIADMTAFF
>TRBJ1-2|14|.|TRBV7-9|.
TGTGCCAGCAGCTTTGGTACGGGAAACGCTGGCTACACCTTC
CASSFGTGNAGYTF
>TRBJ2-5|12|.|TRBV2|.
TGTGCCAGCAGTGATTCTCAAGAGACCCAGTACTTC
CASSDSQETQYF
>TRBJ1-2|15|.|TRBV6-5|.
TGTGCCAGCAGTTACTCCGGGAGGGGAGGCTATGGCTACACCTTC
CASSYSGRGGYGYTF
>TRBJ2-2|15|TRBD1|TRBV7-9|.
TGTGCCAGCAGCTTACAAGGGGGCCAAGGCGGGGAGCTGTTTTTT
CASSLQGGQGGELFF
>TRBJ2-6|15|.|TRBV5-4|.
TGTGCCAGCAGCTTGCGTAGCTCTGGGGCCAACGTCCTGACTTTC
CASSLRSSGANVLTF
>TRBJ1-5|16|TRBD1|TRBV11-3|few
TGTGCCAGCAGCCCACAAGGACAGGGTAGCAATCAGCCCCAGCATTTT
CASSPQGQGSNQPQHF
>TRBJ1-5|14|TRBD1|TRBV6-6|.
TGTGCCAGCAGGCCGGGACAGGGTAATCAGCCCCAGCATTTT
CASRPGQGNQPQHF
>TRBJ1-1|13|.|TRBV6-5|.
TGTGCCAGCCAAACTTCGTATAACACTGAAGCTTTCTTT
CASQTSYNTEAFF
>TRBJ2-7|13|.|TRBV5-5|.
TGTGCCAGCAGCTCTTCTGAGGGAACCGAGCAGTACTTC
CASSSSEGTEQYF
>TRBJ2-1|16|.|TRBV4-1|.
TGCGCCAGCAGCCAAGTGAACCTAGTGGTTTGGGATGAGCAGTTCTTC
CASSQVNLVVWDEQFF
>TRBJ1-2|13|.|TRBV6-5|.
TGTGCCAGCACAGGCAGGACATACTATGGCTACACCTTC
CASTGRTYYGYTF
>TRBJ2-3|14|.|TRBV11-2|.
TGTGCCAGCACCCGGGCGGGGTCCGCAGATACGCAGTATTTT
CASTRAGSADTQYF
>TRBJ2-3|15|TRBD1|TRBV5-1|.
TGCGCCAGCAGCGACCGGGACAGGGTGTCAGATACGCAGTATTTT
CASSDRDRVSDTQYF
>TRBJ2-7|16|TRBD2|TRBV10-1|once
TGCGCCAGCAGTGCCTTACTAGCGGGGGGGATCCACGAGCAGTACTTC
CASSALLAGGIHEQYF
>TRBJ2-7|14|TRBD1|TRBV19|.
TGTGCCAGTAGTCTAAGGGACAGGGCCTACGAGCAGTACTTC
CASSLRDRAYEQYF
>TRBJ1-1|12|.|TRBV29-1|.
TGCAGCGTTGAGGAGGGGTGGACTGAAGCTTTCTTT
CSVEEGWTEAFF